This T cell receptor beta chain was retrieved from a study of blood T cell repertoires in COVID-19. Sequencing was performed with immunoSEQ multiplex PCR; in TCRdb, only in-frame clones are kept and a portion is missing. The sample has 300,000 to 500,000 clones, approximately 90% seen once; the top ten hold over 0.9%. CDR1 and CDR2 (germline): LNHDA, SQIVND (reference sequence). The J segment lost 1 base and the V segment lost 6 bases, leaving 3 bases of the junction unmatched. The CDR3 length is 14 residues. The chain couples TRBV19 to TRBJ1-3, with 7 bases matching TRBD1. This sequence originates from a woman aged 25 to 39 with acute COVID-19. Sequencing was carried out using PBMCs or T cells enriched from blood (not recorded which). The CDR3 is CASRRTGSGNTIYF. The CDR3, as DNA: TGTGCCAGTAGAAGGACAGGATCTGGAAACACCATATATTTT.